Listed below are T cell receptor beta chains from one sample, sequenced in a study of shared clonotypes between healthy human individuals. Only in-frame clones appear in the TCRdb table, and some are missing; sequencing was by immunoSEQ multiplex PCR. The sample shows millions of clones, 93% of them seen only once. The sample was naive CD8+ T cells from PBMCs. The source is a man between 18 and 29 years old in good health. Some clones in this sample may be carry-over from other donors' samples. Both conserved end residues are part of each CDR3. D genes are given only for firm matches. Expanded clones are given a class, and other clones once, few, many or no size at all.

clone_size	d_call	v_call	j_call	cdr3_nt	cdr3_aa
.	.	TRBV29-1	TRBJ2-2	TGCAGCGTTGAAGCAACAGGGACGAACACCGGGGAGCTGTTTTTT	CSVEATGTNTGELFF
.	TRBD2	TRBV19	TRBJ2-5	TGTGCCAGTAGCTTCCGTCTAGCGGGAGGTCAAGAGACCCAGTACTTC	CASSFRLAGGQETQYF
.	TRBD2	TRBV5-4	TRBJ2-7	TGTGCCAGCAGCTGGGGTAGCGGGAGGTCCTACGAGCAGTACTTC	CASSWGSGRSYEQYF
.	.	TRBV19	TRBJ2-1	TGTGCCAGTAGTATAGCGGCCCCCCCCAATGAGCAGTTCTTC	CASSIAAPPNEQFF
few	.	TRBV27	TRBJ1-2	TGTGCCAGCAGTTTTAGATCTTATGGCTACACCTTC	CASSFRSYGYTF
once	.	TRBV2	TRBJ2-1	TGTGCCAGCAGTGAAATGGGGTCAGGACGTTACAATGAGCAGTTCTTC	CASSEMGSGRYNEQFF
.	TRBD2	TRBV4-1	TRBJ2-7	TGCGCCAGCAGCCCCCGTCCACCCGAACTAGCGGGAGTTGGAAACGAGCAGTACTTC	CASSPRPPELAGVGNEQYF
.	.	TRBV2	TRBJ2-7	TGTGCCAGCAGGCAACACAGCTCCTACGAGCAGTACTTC	CASRQHSSYEQYF
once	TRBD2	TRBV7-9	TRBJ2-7	TGTGCCAGCAGCTTTGTGATAGCGGGGTCTGAGCAGTACTTC	CASSFVIAGSEQYF
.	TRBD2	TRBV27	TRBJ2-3	TGTGCCAGCAGTTTATTGACTAGCGGGAGTGATACGCAGTATTTT	CASSLLTSGSDTQYF
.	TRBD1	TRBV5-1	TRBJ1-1	TGCGCCAGCAGCTTGGGTGGGACAGGTGAAGCTTTCTTT	CASSLGGTGEAFF
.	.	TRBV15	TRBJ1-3	TGTGCCACCAGCAGAGGAGAGTTCTCTGGAAACACCATATATTTT	CATSRGEFSGNTIYF
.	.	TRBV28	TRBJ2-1	TGTGCCAGCAGTCTCCGGACAGTACTCTTCTATGAGCAGTTCTTC	CASSLRTVLFYEQFF
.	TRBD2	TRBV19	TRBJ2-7	TGTGCCAGTAGTATAGGACTAGCGGGAGGGTACGAGCAGTACTTC	CASSIGLAGGYEQYF
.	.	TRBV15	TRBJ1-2	TGTGCCACCAGCAGAGTTGGAACAGGGATCGATGGCTACACCTTC	CATSRVGTGIDGYTF
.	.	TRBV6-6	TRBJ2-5	TGTGCCAGCAGTTATGGACGGACGGGCCAAGAGACCCAGTACTTC	CASSYGRTGQETQYF